This TCR beta chain was sequenced during a study of blood T cell repertoires in COVID-19. Background on the study: Material from acute and convalescent COVID-19 was sourced from the United States, Italy and Spain. PBMCs, B-cell-depleted T cells, or T cells were the source of the cDNA or gDNA that made up the material.

In the authors' methods: Estimation of nucleated cell counts was performed using reference gene primer amplification. Only in-frame clones appear in the TCRdb table, and some are missing; sequencing was by immunoSEQ multiplex PCR. V and J calls and clone size follow that table, whereas D and trimming were derived from the DNA. The sample holds 160,000 or so clones, roughly nine tenths seen once. The source is a man in his sixties with acute or convalescent COVID-19. The source material was peripheral blood.

The CDR3 reads CASSPDRAFQPQHF. Here the CDR3 DNA reads TGTGCCAGCAGTCCGGACAGGGCTTTTCAGCCCCAGCATTTT. The chain employs TRBV2 and TRBJ1-5; 8 bases map to TRBD1. Germline CDR1 SNHLY, CDR2 FYNNEI. The junction had 6 bases not matched to a gene; V was cut back by 5 bases and J by 6 bases. This CDR3 comprises 14 residues.